This T cell receptor beta chain appears in the sequencing data of a study of STAT3 mutations in large granular lymphocyte leukemia. Study in general: Canonical activating STAT3 mutations were detected in roughly half of the longitudinally sequenced T-LGLL patients. Study-wide results and caveats: At least one immunodominant TCR beta clonotype appeared in every T-cell large granular lymphocyte leukemia patient. Clonal expansion was inferred from other time points because no sample existed at each clone's first appearance. Variable sampling intervals and differing treatment regimens complicated linking therapy response to TCR clonal burden changes.

As for this clone: Its antigen is undetermined.

This table comes from immunoSEQ multiplex PCR, and its TCRdb copy is limited to in-frame clones, with some not included. This sample has around 3,700 clones, with 82% found just once. V gave up 2 bases and J gave up 3 bases, with 11 bases separating them. CDR3 length equals 13 residues. Germline V lookup: CDR1 GTSNPN, CDR2 SVGIG (reference sequence). The sequence came from a boy younger than 18 with T-cell large granular lymphocyte leukemia. Some clones in this sample may be carry-over from other donors' samples. Sequencing was performed on peripheral blood mononuclear cells. This chain connects TRBV30 to TRBJ2-7, with D unresolved. CDR3 coding DNA: TGTGCCTGGAGTAGGGCAGGAAACTACGAGCAGTACTTC. This gives the protein CAWSRAGNYEQYF.